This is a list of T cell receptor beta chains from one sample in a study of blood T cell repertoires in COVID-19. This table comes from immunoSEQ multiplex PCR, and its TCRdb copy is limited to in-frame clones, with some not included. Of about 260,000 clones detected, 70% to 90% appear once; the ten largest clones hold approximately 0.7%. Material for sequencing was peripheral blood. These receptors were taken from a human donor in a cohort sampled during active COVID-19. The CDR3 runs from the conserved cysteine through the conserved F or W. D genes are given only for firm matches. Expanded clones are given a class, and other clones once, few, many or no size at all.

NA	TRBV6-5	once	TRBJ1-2	CASSRQTRRVGYTF	TGTGCCAGCAGTCGACAGACGCGAAGGGTCGGCTACACCTTC
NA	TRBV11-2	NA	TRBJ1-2	CASSAPSRELGDGYTF	TGTGCCAGCAGCGCTCCTTCCCGGGAACTCGGCGATGGCTACACCTTC
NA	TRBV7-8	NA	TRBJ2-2	CASSRRETGELFF	TGTGCCAGCAGCCGCCGGGAGACCGGGGAGCTGTTTTTT
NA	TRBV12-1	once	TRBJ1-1	CASSCPRVWNTEAFF	TGTGCCAGCAGCTGTCCCAGGGTTTGGAACACTGAAGCTTTCTTT
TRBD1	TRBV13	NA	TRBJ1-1	CASSFFTGVNTEAFF	TGTGCCAGCAGCTTTTTCACAGGGGTAAACACTGAAGCTTTCTTT
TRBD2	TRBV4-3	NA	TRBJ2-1	CASSRLSGTSLSYNEQFF	TGCGCCAGCAGCCGCCTTTCCGGGACTAGTTTGAGCTACAATGAGCAGTTCTTC
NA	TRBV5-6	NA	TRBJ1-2	CASSSRGHGYTF	TGTGCCAGCAGCTCCAGAGGCCATGGCTACACCTTC
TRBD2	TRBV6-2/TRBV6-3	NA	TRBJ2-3	CASSLVGGAGDTQYF	TGTGCCAGCAGCCTAGTCGGGGGGGCGGGAGATACGCAGTATTTT
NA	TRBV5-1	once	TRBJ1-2	CASSPVNMGQGYGYTF	TGCGCCAGCAGCCCGGTTAATATGGGTCAGGGCTATGGCTACACCTTC
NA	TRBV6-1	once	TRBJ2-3	CASSELASTDTQYF	TGTGCCAGCAGTGAATTAGCTAGCACAGATACGCAGTATTTT
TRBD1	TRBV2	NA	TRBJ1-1	CASRVGQGRSAFF	TGTGCCAGCAGGGTTGGACAGGGAAGATCAGCTTTCTTT
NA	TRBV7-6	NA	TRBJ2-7	CASSLQNIYEQYF	TGTGCCAGCAGCTTACAGAACATTTACGAGCAGTACTTC
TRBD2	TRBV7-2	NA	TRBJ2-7	CASSSAGLVPLYEQYF	TGTGCCAGCAGCTCTGCAGGACTAGTTCCACTCTACGAGCAGTACTTC
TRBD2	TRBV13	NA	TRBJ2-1	CASSSGTSGVWDEQFF	TGTGCCAGCAGCAGCGGGACTAGCGGGGTGTGGGATGAGCAGTTCTTC
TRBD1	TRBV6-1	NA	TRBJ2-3	CASSEERGRNTQYF	TGTGCCAGCAGTGAAGAGAGGGGGCGGAATACGCAGTATTTT
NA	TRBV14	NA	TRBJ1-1	CASNRGGLNTEAFF	TGTGCCAGCAATCGTGGGGGGTTGAACACTGAAGCTTTCTTT
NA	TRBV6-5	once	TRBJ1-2	CASIVPGSYGYTF	TGTGCCAGCATAGTTCCGGGAAGCTATGGCTACACCTTC
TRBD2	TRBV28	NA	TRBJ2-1	CASSFSGSGVYNEQFF	TGTGCCAGCAGCTTTAGCGGGAGTGGGGTTTACAATGAGCAGTTCTTC
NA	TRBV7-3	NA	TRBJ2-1	CASSLATSQVHEQFF	TGTGCCAGCAGCTTAGCCACGTCACAGGTTCATGAGCAGTTCTTC